A single sample gave rise to the 32 T cell receptor beta chains below, sequenced in a study of spatial heterogeneity in lung cancer. TCRdb used MiXCR to reprocess the 5' RACE reads, holding one entry per CDR3 protein. The data show about 44,000 distinct CDR3 sequences, 12% to 15% seen once. Time point here: sample taken at primary tumor resection. Material for sequencing was whole RNA from tumor, nontumor lung or frozen PBMC, left unsorted. The sequencing here drew on PBMCs, taken at surgery. The receptor set was obtained from a male donor with early-stage non-small cell lung cancer.

This clonotype is labeled medium-sized. The chain is built from TRBV24-1 and TRBJ2-1; no reliable D call. Trimming pared 0 bases from V and 8 bases from J, leaving 13 bases between. The CDR3 covers 15 residues. Per the germline V gene, CDR1 is KGHDR and CDR2 is SFDVKD. The CDR3 sequence is CATSDLHNRPHEQFF. The CDR3 DNA is TGTGCCACCAGTGATTTGCACAATCGCCCCCATGAGCAGTTCTTC.

This clonotype was observed at least ten times. V gene TRBV9 combines with J gene TRBJ2-3, with 13 bases aligning to TRBD2. This CDR3 is 16 amino acids long. From germline, CDR1 is SGDLS and CDR2 YYNGEE. The J segment lost 0 bases and the V segment lost 4 bases, leaving 2 bases of the junction unmatched. CDR3 in amino acids: CASSSGLAGSTDTQYF. DNA of the CDR3: TGTGCCAGCAGCTCGGGACTAGCGGGAAGCACAGATACGCAGTATTTT.

The chain uses TRBV29-1 and TRBJ1-1; D is unclear. The V gene's germline CDR1 is SQVTM and CDR2 ANQGSEA. The CDR3 is made up of 10 amino acids. The V end was cut by 6 bases, the J end by 1 base, with 3 bases between. The DNA for the CDR3 is TGCAGCGTAGCGAACACTGAAGCTTTCTTT. As protein: CSVANTEAFF.

This sequence joins TRBV5-6 and TRBJ2-1, with TRBD2 matching over 12 bases. Germline V gives CDR1 SGHDT, CDR2 YYEEEE. The CDR3 covers 17 residues. The J segment lost 7 bases and the V segment lost 4 bases, leaving 12 bases of the junction unmatched. The CDR3, as DNA: TGTGCCAGCAGCCTCCTCATCTCTGGGACTAGCGGGAATGAGCAGTTCTTC. Translating it yields CASSLLISGTSGNEQFF.

The J gene is TRBJ2-7, the V gene TRBV2; D tentatively reads TRBD1 or TRBD2 (5 bases each). Germline V gene lookup returns CDR1 SNHLY and CDR2 FYNNEI. The CDR3 consists of 14 residues. The V and J ends lost 2 bases and 3 bases respectively, with 11 bases between them. The CDR3 DNA reads as TGTGCCAGCAGTGAATGGGGGACCAACTACGAGCAGTACTTC. Amino acid sequence: CASSEWGTNYEQYF.

The chain joins TRBV2 to TRBJ2-3; 8 bases are a match to TRBD2. The trim removed 5 bases at V and 5 bases at J, leaving 9 bases unmatched. CDR3 length: 15 amino acids. Per the germline V gene, CDR1 is SNHLY and CDR2 is FYNNEI. In nucleotides, the CDR3 is TGTGCCAGCAGTCCTGGGACTAGTCATGGAGATACGCAGTATTTT. It encodes CASSPGTSHGDTQYF.

In this sample, this clonotype turned up a few times. The gene calls are TRBV20-1 and TRBJ2-1, with D perhaps matching TRBD2 (6 bases). The germline gives CDR1 DFQATT, CDR2 SNEGSKA (reference sequence). V was clipped by 1 base and J by 1 base, with 14 bases between them. The CDR3 is made up of 16 amino acids. The CDR3 is CSARGLRGVSYNEQFF. CDR3 nucleotide sequence: TGCAGTGCTAGAGGATTGCGGGGTGTGTCCTACAATGAGCAGTTCTTC.

The rearrangement joins TRBV19 to TRBJ2-7, with unresolved D. V dropped 4 bases and J dropped 2 bases, with 12 bases sitting between them. The CDR3 extends over 14 amino acids. Looked up from germline, CDR1 is LNHDA and CDR2 is SQIVND (reference sequence). The CDR3 sequence is CASSRLKGTYEQYF. In nucleotides, the CDR3 is TGTGCCAGTAGTAGGCTTAAGGGAACCTACGAGCAGTACTTC.

The chain is built from TRBV5-6 and TRBJ2-7; D possibly corresponds to TRBD1 (7 bases). Germline V gene data show CDR1 as SGHDT and CDR2 as YYEEEE. Trimming left V 3 bases short and J 4 bases short, with 11 bases between. The CDR3 totals 13 residues. The CDR3 nucleotides read TGTGCCAGCAGCTCGACAGGGAGGTACGAGCAGTACTTC. Residues: CASSSTGRYEQYF.

This clonotype was observed a few times. V usage is TRBV28 and J usage is TRBJ2-7, with 9 bases lining up with TRBD2. The V gene's germline CDR1 is MDHEN and CDR2 SYDVKM. This CDR3 has 15 residues. After removal of 3 bases from V and 2 bases from J, the junction contained 5 bases not matched to a gene. The CDR3 loop reads CASSFLAGVTYEQYF. CDR3 nucleotides: TGTGCCAGCAGTTTTTTAGCGGGAGTTACCTACGAGCAGTACTTC.

This clonotype was counted many times. V is TRBV4-1 and J is TRBJ2-2, with 9 bases aligning to TRBD1. V was clipped by 3 bases and J by 6 bases; unmatched bases: 8. Germline CDR1 MGHRA, CDR2 YSYEKL. The CDR3 extends over 16 amino acids. As DNA, the CDR3 is TGCGCCAGCAGCCAGACGGGACAGGGATTGGCCGGGGAGCTGTTTTTT. This encodes CASSQTGQGLAGELFF.

This clonotype was detected ten times or more. The rearrangement joins TRBV2 to TRBJ1-2; D is unresolved. Germline CDR1 is SNHLY and CDR2 is FYNNEI. The V end lost 8 bases, the J end lost 3 bases, and 13 bases lay between the germline ends. The CDR3 contains 13 residues. DNA for the CDR3: TGTGCCAGCGGGGAACAACCGGACTATGGCTACACCTTC. Its protein is CASGEQPDYGYTF.

This chain links TRBV11-2 with TRBJ1-2; unclear D gene. Between the trimmed V and J ends, which lost 5 bases and 2 bases, there was a span of 18 bases. CDR3 length: 16 residues. Germline loops: CDR1 SGHAT, CDR2 FQNNGV. The CDR3 nucleotides are TGTGCCAGCAGCCCATCACGTTTTAGTTTCAACTATGGCTACACCTTC. This gives the protein CASSPSRFSFNYGYTF.

The V and J genes are TRBV29-1 and TRBJ2-5, with 8 bases aligning to TRBD1. This CDR3 is 13 amino acids long. Unmatched junction bases numbered 5, after V lost 7 bases and J lost 1 base. The germline gives CDR1 SQVTM, CDR2 ANQGSEA. The CDR3 nucleotides read TGCAGCGCCGGGGGACAGGCCCAAGAGACCCAGTACTTC. It specifies CSAGGQAQETQYF.

This clonotype was recorded many times. The chain uses TRBV29-1 and TRBJ1-1, with D perhaps matching TRBD1 (6 bases). The germline V gene encodes CDR1 SQVTM and CDR2 ANQGSEA. Trimming took 5 bases from V and 4 from J, leaving 17 bases between them. The CDR3 runs 14 residues. This chain's CDR3 is CSVLDSLMGTEAFF. The CDR3 DNA sequence: TGCAGCGTTCTGGACAGTTTAATGGGCACTGAAGCTTTCTTT.

The chain joins TRBV5-1 to TRBJ2-1; tentatively, D is TRBD2 (5 bases). The CDR3 is 14 residues long. Trimming stripped 5 bases from V and 5 bases from J, with 14 bases between. Looked up from germline, CDR1 is SGHRS and CDR2 is YFSETQ. The CDR3 DNA follows: TGCGCCAGCAGGCCCAGCGGCGGACACAATGAGCAGTTCTTC. Its translation: CASRPSGGHNEQFF.

A few counts support this clonotype. This chain connects TRBV10-2 to TRBJ1-5; 9 bases line up with TRBD1. The V gene's germline CDR1 is WSHSY and CDR2 SAAADI. Trimming removed 6 bases from V and 6 bases from J; junction bases left unmatched: 6. The CDR3 length is 14 residues. The CDR3 region has the DNA TGCGCCAGCAGACAGGGGGCGGAGGGTCAGCCCCAGCATTTT. It specifies CASRQGAEGQPQHF.

In its sample, this clonotype was seen a few times. This chain connects TRBV20-1 to TRBJ2-7; 8 nucleotides agree with TRBD2. The junction had 9 bases not matched to a gene; V was cut back by 1 base and J by 7 bases. The CDR3 covers 14 residues. CDR1 DFQATT and CDR2 SNEGSKA come from the germline V gene (reference sequence). The chain's CDR3 is CSARAGGLAGEQYF. Written as DNA, the CDR3 is TGCAGTGCTAGAGCGGGGGGGCTAGCAGGGGAGCAGTACTTC.

A few counts support this clonotype. This sequence joins TRBV6-5 and TRBJ2-1; unclear D gene. V lost 2 bases and J 4 bases, leaving 12 bases between the germline ends. The CDR3 is 15 amino acids. The V gene's germline CDR1 is MNHEY and CDR2 SVGAGI. The CDR3 loop is CASSYGSSPYNEQFF. The CDR3 DNA reads as TGTGCCAGCAGTTACGGGTCGTCCCCTTACAATGAGCAGTTCTTC.

This clonotype appeared many times. V usage is TRBV5-1 and J usage is TRBJ2-1; TRBD2 is a possible D gene (6 bases). Looked up from germline, CDR1 is SGHRS and CDR2 is YFSETQ. The CDR3 is 15 residues long. Trimming stripped 2 bases from V and 0 bases from J, with 9 bases between. CDR3 in amino acids: CASSFAGSSYNEQFF. For the CDR3, the DNA is TGCGCCAGCAGCTTTGCGGGGAGCTCCTACAATGAGCAGTTCTTC.

V and J are TRBV20-1 and TRBJ2-4; D might be TRBD1 (6 bases). Trimming pared 7 bases from V and 7 bases from J, leaving 17 bases between. The germline V gene has CDR1 DFQATT and CDR2 SNEGSKA (reference sequence). This CDR3 contains 13 residues. The CDR3 spells CSVGRQGWNIQYF. CDR3 DNA: TGCAGTGTGGGTCGGCAGGGGTGGAACATTCAGTACTTC.

The table lists this clonotype with a few counts. The chain joins TRBV20-1 to TRBJ1-2; the D is unclear. Germline assignment: CDR1 DFQATT and CDR2 SNEGSKA (reference sequence). This CDR3 contains 13 residues. V lost 7 bases to trimming and J lost 4 bases, with 16 bases between them. The chain's CDR3 is CSDLPRTGYGYTF. For the CDR3, the DNA is TGCAGTGACTTACCGCGGACGGGCTATGGCTACACCTTC.

J is TRBJ2-1 and V is TRBV11-2, with unresolved D. Deletions cut 5 bases from V and 5 bases from J, with 13 bases between. The germline V gene has CDR1 SGHAT and CDR2 FQNNGV. CDR3 length: 14 amino acids. The CDR3 DNA is TGTGCCAGCAGCCCCGCCTATTCCCACAATGAGCAGTTCTTC. Protein: CASSPAYSHNEQFF.

This clonotype was found a few times. The V call is TRBV7-2, the J call TRBJ1-2; 8 bases map to TRBD1. This CDR3 contains 18 residues. Germline V gene data show CDR1 as SGHTA and CDR2 as FQGNSA. V was pared by 6 bases and J by 6 bases, with 21 bases of the junction left unmatched. The CDR3 sequence is CASRADPRGRQGMDGYTF. The CDR3 region has the DNA TGTGCCAGCAGGGCGGACCCTAGGGGCCGACAGGGGATGGATGGCTACACCTTC.

This clonotype was found many times. V usage is TRBV9 and J usage is TRBJ1-6, with 7 positions matching TRBD1. Germline values: CDR1 SGDLS, CDR2 YYNGEE. The CDR3 length is 16 residues. The junction had 10 bases not matched to a gene; V was cut back by 1 base and J by 9 bases. CDR3: CASSVRSTGQPSPLHF. DNA of the CDR3: TGTGCCAGCAGCGTAAGGTCGACAGGGCAGCCTTCACCCCTCCACTTT. The variable domain in full, completed from reference TRBV9 and TRBJ1-6, reads DSGVTQTPKHLITATGQRVTLRCSPRSGDLSVYWYQQSLDQGLQFLIQYYNGEERAKGNILERFSAQQFPDLHSELNLSSLELGDSALYFCASSVRSTGQPSPLHFGNGTRLTVT.

This clonotype has just a few counts. The chain's CDR3 is CASSPPSGTRFNEQFF. The CDR3 DNA follows: TGTGCCAGCTCACCGCCTAGCGGAACTCGCTTCAATGAGCAGTTCTTC. V and J are TRBV18 and TRBJ2-1; TRBD2 matches 7 bases. V lost 3 bases and J lost 6; bases outside the gene matches: 11. CDR3 length: 16 amino acids. Germline-derived CDR1 and CDR2 are KGHSH and LQKENI.

This clonotype occurred a few times. The chain links TRBV5-1 to TRBJ2-3; 10 bases map to TRBD2. Per the germline V gene, CDR1 is SGHRS and CDR2 is YFSETQ. The CDR3 has 15 residues. J lost 5 bases, V lost 2 bases, and 5 bases had no gene match. Here the CDR3 DNA reads TGCGCCAGCAGCTTTTCCGGGACTAGCGAAGATACGCAGTATTTT. Protein sequence: CASSFSGTSEDTQYF.

This clonotype was seen just once. V gene TRBV6-6 combines with J gene TRBJ1-5; TRBD1 matches at 8 bases. The CDR3 runs to 14 residues. Germline V gives CDR1 MNHNY, CDR2 SVGAGI (reference sequence). V was clipped by 6 bases and J by 7 bases; unmatched bases: 8. DNA for the CDR3: TGTGCCAGCAGAATGACAGGGGAGGGGCAGCCCCAGCATTTT. Its translation is CASRMTGEGQPQHF.

The sample holds many counts of this clonotype. The chain combines TRBV12-3 or TRBV12-4 with TRBJ1-2; 8 positions match TRBD1. The CDR3 runs 14 residues. Trimming removed 3 bases from V and 7 bases from J; junction bases left unmatched: 7. The DNA of the CDR3 is TGTGCCAGCAGTTTTGGAGCAGGGGGCTCTGGCTACACCTTC. The encoded protein is CASSFGAGGSGYTF.

This clonotype was counted a few times. The chain links TRBV11-3 to TRBJ2-1, with a tentative D call TRBD2 (5 bases). V gave up 5 bases and J gave up 6 bases, with 20 bases separating them. Germline assignment: CDR1 SGHNT and CDR2 YENEEA. This CDR3 is 16 amino acids long. The CDR3 region has the DNA TGTGCCAGCAGCCATGAGGGCCCCCAGGCACTCAATGAGCAGTTCTTC. Translating it yields CASSHEGPQALNEQFF.

This clonotype was seen a handful of times. The rearrangement joins TRBV24-1 to TRBJ2-2; 7 positions agree with TRBD2. V lost 4 bases and J lost 7; bases outside the gene matches: 5. Germline V lookup: CDR1 KGHDR, CDR2 SFDVKD. The CDR3 is 14 residues long. Written as DNA, the CDR3 is TGTGCCACCAGTGACCGACTAGCCAGCGGGGAGCTGTTTTTT. This encodes CATSDRLASGELFF.

V is TRBV11-2 and J is TRBJ1-4; no clear D. Germline values: CDR1 SGHAT, CDR2 FQNNGV. There are 15 residues in the CDR3. V was cut by 0 bases and J by 4 bases, with 9 bases left in between. The CDR3 region has the DNA TGTGCCAGCAGCTTAGATATTTGGTATAATGAAAAACTGTTTTTT. The encoded protein is CASSLDIWYNEKLFF.